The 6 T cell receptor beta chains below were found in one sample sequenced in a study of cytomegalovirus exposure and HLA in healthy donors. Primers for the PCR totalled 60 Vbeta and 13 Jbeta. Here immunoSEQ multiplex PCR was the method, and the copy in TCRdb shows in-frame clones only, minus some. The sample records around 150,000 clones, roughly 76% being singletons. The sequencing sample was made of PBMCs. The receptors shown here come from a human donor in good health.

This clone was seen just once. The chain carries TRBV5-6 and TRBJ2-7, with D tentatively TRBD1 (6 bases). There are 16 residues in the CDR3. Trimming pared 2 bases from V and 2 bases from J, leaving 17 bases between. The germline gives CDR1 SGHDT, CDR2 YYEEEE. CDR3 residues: CASSFLGATATYEQYF. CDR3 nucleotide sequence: TGTGCCAGCAGCTTTTTGGGGGCTACAGCAACCTACGAGCAGTACTTC.

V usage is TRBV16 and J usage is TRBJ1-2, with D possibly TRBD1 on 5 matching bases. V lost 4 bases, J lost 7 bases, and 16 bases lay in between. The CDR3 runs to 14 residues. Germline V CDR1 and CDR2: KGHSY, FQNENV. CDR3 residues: CASSPTWEGAGYTF. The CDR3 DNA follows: TGTGCCAGCAGCCCAACGTGGGAAGGGGCTGGCTACACCTTC.

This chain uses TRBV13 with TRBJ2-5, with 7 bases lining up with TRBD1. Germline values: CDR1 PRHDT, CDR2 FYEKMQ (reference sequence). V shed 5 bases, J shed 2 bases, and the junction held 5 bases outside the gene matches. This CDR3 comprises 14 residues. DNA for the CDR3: TGTGCCAGCAGCCCTAGGGGGCAGCAAGAGACCCAGTACTTC. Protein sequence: CASSPRGQQETQYF.

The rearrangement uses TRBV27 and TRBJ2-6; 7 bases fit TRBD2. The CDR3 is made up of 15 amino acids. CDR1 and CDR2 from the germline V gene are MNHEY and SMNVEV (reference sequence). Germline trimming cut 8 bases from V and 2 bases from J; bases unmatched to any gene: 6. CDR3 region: CASARGTAGANVLTF. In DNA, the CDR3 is TGTGCCAGCGCGCGGGGGACCGCTGGGGCCAACGTCCTGACTTTC.

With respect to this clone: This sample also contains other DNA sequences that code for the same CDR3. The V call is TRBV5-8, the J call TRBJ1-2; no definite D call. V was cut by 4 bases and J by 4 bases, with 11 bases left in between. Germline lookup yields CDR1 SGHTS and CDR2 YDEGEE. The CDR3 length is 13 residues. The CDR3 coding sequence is TGTGCCAGCAGCCCGAGGCGCACCTATGGCTACACCTTC. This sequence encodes CASSPRRTYGYTF.

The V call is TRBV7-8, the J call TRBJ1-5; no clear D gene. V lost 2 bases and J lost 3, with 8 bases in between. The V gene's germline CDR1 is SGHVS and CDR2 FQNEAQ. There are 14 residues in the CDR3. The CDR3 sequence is CASSLYGDNQPQHF. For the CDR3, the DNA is TGTGCCAGCAGCTTATACGGGGACAATCAGCCCCAGCATTTT.